The next 16 T cell receptor beta chains were all read from a single sample in a study of shared clonotypes between healthy human individuals. Produced via immunoSEQ multiplex PCR; TCRdb's table is partial and in-frame only. The table includes 2 million or so clones, over 85% detected once. Specimen: naive CD4+ T cells sorted from blood. This sample's subset: CD45RA+ positively selected. The receptor set was obtained from a man younger than 30 in good health.

The CDR3 coding sequence is TGTGCCAGAAGCTTGGGGAGGGAGGTCTACGAGCAGTACTTC. Translated: CARSLGREVYEQYF. The gene calls are TRBV5-3 and TRBJ2-7; D perhaps matches TRBD2 (6 bases). TRBV5-3 counts as an open reading frame of uncertain function. The CDR3 extends over 14 amino acids. The V end was cut by 0 bases, the J end by 3 bases, with 10 bases between.

The V and J genes are TRBV19 and TRBJ1-6, with D maybe TRBD1 (5 bases). V dropped 7 bases and J dropped 3 bases, with 13 bases sitting between them. From germline, CDR1 is LNHDA and CDR2 SQIVND (reference sequence). The CDR3 runs 15 residues. The CDR3 loop is CASTQRGFYNSPLHF. DNA of the CDR3: TGTGCCAGTACTCAAAGGGGTTTCTATAATTCACCCCTCCACTTT.

The V gene is TRBV4-3, the J gene TRBJ1-2; 9 positions match TRBD1. The junction had 1 base not matched to a gene; V was cut back by 1 base and J by 4 bases. Germline assignment: CDR1 LGHNA and CDR2 YSLEER. CDR3 length: 14 amino acids. In DNA, the CDR3 is TGCGCCAGCAGCCAAGGACAGGGGGGCTATGGCTACACCTTC. It specifies CASSQGQGGYGYTF.

This chain links TRBV5-4 with TRBJ2-3; 10 nucleotides align to TRBD1. From germline, CDR1 is SGHNT and CDR2 YYREEE (reference sequence). This CDR3 region has 18 residues. Germline trimming cut 0 bases from V and 0 bases from J; bases unmatched to any gene: 7. The DNA of the CDR3 is TGTGCCAGCAGCTTGGACCCTCCGGGACAGGGGAGCACAGATACGCAGTATTTT. Protein: CASSLDPPGQGSTDTQYF.

This clone was detected only a few times. The rearrangement uses TRBV7-2 and TRBJ1-4; no firm D call. Deletions cut 4 bases from V and 0 bases from J, with 9 bases between. This CDR3 contains 15 residues. Germline V gene data show CDR1 as SGHTA and CDR2 as FQGNSA. CDR3 in DNA: TGTGCCAGCAGCTATTCGGAGACAACTAATGAAAAACTGTTTTTT. It codes for CASSYSETTNEKLFF.

This clone was picked up a small number of times. The rearrangement joins TRBV10-3 to TRBJ1-2, with D perhaps TRBD1 (6 bases). CDR3 length: 12 residues. Germline-derived CDR1 and CDR2 are ENHRY and SYGVKD. The V end lost 6 bases, the J end lost 2 bases, and 7 bases lay between the germline ends. The CDR3 sequence: CAIRQGNYGYTF. The CDR3 DNA reads as TGTGCCATCAGACAGGGCAACTATGGCTACACCTTC.

The chain recombines TRBV6-1 with TRBJ1-4, with D hard to call. Deletions cut 5 bases from V and 0 bases from J, with 4 bases between. Looked up from germline, CDR1 is MNHNS and CDR2 is SASEGT. This CDR3 contains 13 residues. The CDR3 region is CASSSATNEKLFF. DNA of the CDR3: TGTGCCAGCAGTAGCGCAACTAATGAAAAACTGTTTTTT.

The CDR3: CASSLDRLPGTQYF. In DNA, the CDR3 is TGTGCCAGCAGTTTAGACAGGCTGCCAGGAACCCAGTACTTC. The rearrangement links TRBV28 to TRBJ2-5; D perhaps matches TRBD1 (6 bases). The germline gives CDR1 MDHEN, CDR2 SYDVKM. This CDR3 is 14 amino acids long. The germline V and J ends were trimmed by 2 bases and 8 bases, with 15 bases remaining between them.

This clone was counted a single time. This sequence joins TRBV14 and TRBJ2-7; the D is unclear. Germline-derived CDR1 and CDR2 are SGHDN and FVKESK. CDR3 size: 15 residues. V dropped 1 base and J dropped 3 bases, with 13 bases sitting between them. For the CDR3, the DNA is TGTGCCAGCAGCCAAGGAGCCAGCACCAGCTACGAGCAGTACTTC. Translated, it gives CASSQGASTSYEQYF.

This clone was seen more than once but under ten times. The V gene is TRBV30, the J gene TRBJ2-7, with 7 positions matching TRBD1. The V gene end was trimmed by 1 base and the J gene end by 2 bases; junction bases not matched to a gene: 5. The CDR3 runs 14 residues. CDR1 GTSNPN and CDR2 SVGIG come from the germline V gene (reference sequence). CDR3 nucleotide sequence: TGTGCCTGGAGTGGACAGGGAAGGCCCTACGAGCAGTACTTC. This gives the protein CAWSGQGRPYEQYF. The full variable domain, its missing parts supplied by reference TRBV30 and TRBJ2-7, is SQTIHQWPATLVQPVGSPLSLECTVEGTSNPNLYWYRQAAGRGLQLLFYSVGIGQISSEVPQNLSASRPQDRQFILSSKKLLLSDSGFYLCAWSGQGRPYEQYFGPGTRLTVT.

The chain is built from TRBV5-1 and TRBJ2-3; D is ambiguous. The CDR3 length is 13 residues. From germline, CDR1 is SGHRS and CDR2 YFSETQ. V lost 2 bases and J lost 4, with 8 bases in between. The CDR3 coding sequence is TGCGCCAGCAGCTTCGGTACTGCAGATACGCAGTATTTT. It codes for CASSFGTADTQYF.

This chain uses TRBV5-4 with TRBJ2-3; the match to TRBD2 covers 7 bases. The CDR3 has 14 amino acids. CDR1 and CDR2 (germline): SGHNT, YYREEE (reference sequence). V dropped 4 bases and J dropped 3; count of bases not matched to a gene: 5. The CDR3 protein is CASSPGLGTDTQYF. The DNA of the CDR3 is TGTGCCAGCAGCCCAGGACTAGGGACAGATACGCAGTATTTT.

J is TRBJ1-2 and V is TRBV25-1; D remains ambiguous. CDR1 is MGHDK and CDR2 is SYGVNS in the germline V gene. V gave up 3 bases and J gave up 4 bases, with 9 bases separating them. The CDR3 is made up of 13 amino acids. Here the CDR3 reads CASSDEVSYGYTF. Written as DNA, the CDR3 is TGTGCCAGCAGTGATGAAGTGTCCTATGGCTACACCTTC.

Comments on this clone: The sample carries other DNA sequences with the same CDR3. The chain employs TRBV29-1 and TRBJ1-3; D gene unclear. The germline CDR1 and CDR2 sequences are SQVTM and ANQGSEA. With 5 bases removed from V and 0 bases from J, the gap between germline ends came to 5 bases. The CDR3 contains 12 residues. The CDR3 region is CSVLPSGNTIYF. Written as DNA, the CDR3 is TGCAGCGTTTTACCCTCTGGAAACACCATATATTTT. Full variable domain (outside the CDR3, taken from reference TRBV29-1 and TRBJ1-3): SAVISQKPSRDICQRGTSLTIQCQVDSQVTMMFWYRQQPGQSLTLIATANQGSEATYESGFVIDKFPISRPNLTFSTLTVSNMSPEDSSIYLCSVLPSGNTIYFGEGSWLTVV.

The rearrangement links TRBV9 to TRBJ2-3, with 7 nucleotides matching TRBD1. V lost 5 bases, J lost 3 bases, and 6 bases stayed unmatched. The germline CDR1 and CDR2 sequences are SGDLS and YYNGEE. The CDR3 is 14 amino acids. This CDR3 reads CASSTGTVTDTQYF. In DNA, the CDR3 is TGTGCCAGCAGTACCGGGACAGTAACAGATACGCAGTATTTT.

The V call is TRBV7-2, the J call TRBJ2-4; D perhaps matches TRBD2 (5 bases). Trimming took off 4 bases at V and 13 bases at J, with 23 bases between the two ends. This CDR3 region has 15 residues. The germline V gene encodes CDR1 SGHTA and CDR2 FQGNSA. The CDR3, as DNA: TGTGCCAGCAGCTCGAGCCGGACTCACAAGGCCATGCAGTACTTC. Translated: CASSSSRTHKAMQYF.